The text below deals with one T cell receptor beta chain. The data stem from a study of blood T cell repertoires in COVID-19. V dropped 4 bases and J dropped 5 bases, with 11 bases sitting between them. The CDR3 consists of 13 residues. Sequenced by immunoSEQ multiplex PCR; TCRdb stores in-frame clones only, minus some. The data show about 440,000 clones, approximately 90% seen once. This receptor was identified in a woman in her late teens or twenties with acute COVID-19. This sequence joins TRBV12-3 or TRBV12-4 and TRBJ2-5; a possible D gene is TRBD1 (6 bases). The sequencing sample was made of PBMCs or T cells enriched from blood (not recorded which). DNA for the CDR3: TGTGCCAGCAGTTGGACAGTAGGGGAGACCCAGTACTTC. This sequence encodes CASSWTVGETQYF.